The rows below give T cell receptor beta chains drawn from one sample of a study of beta chain features in type 1 diabetes. TCRdb's copy holds only in-frame clones and misses some; the assay was immunoSEQ multiplex PCR. The data contain around 190,000 clones, approximately 13% of them singletons. The material sequenced was central memory CD4+ T cells from blood. Receptor source: a woman aged 18-29 years in good health. The CDR3 runs from the conserved cysteine through the conserved F or W. Each record gives: D gene, CDR3 length, clone size, V gene, J gene, CDR3 DNA, CDR3 protein. D genes are given only for firm matches. The listing skips clone size in some rows; elsewhere it reads once, few, many or a size class.

D: TRBD1; length: 12; size: -; V: TRBV4-3; J: TRBJ2-7; DNA: TGCGCCAGCAGCGAACCGGGGACAGCTAGATACTTC; CDR3: CASSEPGTARYF
D: -; length: 10; size: few; V: TRBV20-1; J: TRBJ2-7; DNA: TGCAGTGCTAGAGAGGCCGAGCAGTACTTC; CDR3: CSAREAEQYF
D: -; length: 13; size: many; V: TRBV19; J: TRBJ2-1; DNA: TGTGCCAGTAGTATACCGACGGGGAATGAGCAGTTCTTC; CDR3: CASSIPTGNEQFF
D: -; length: 14; size: -; V: TRBV6-5; J: TRBJ2-1; DNA: TGTGCCAGCAGGGTTTTCAGCTCCTACAATGAGCAGTTCTTC; CDR3: CASRVFSSYNEQFF
D: TRBD1; length: 13; size: many; V: TRBV27; J: TRBJ2-4; DNA: TGTGCCAGCAGTTCTCGGACAGGGAACATTCAGTACTTC; CDR3: CASSSRTGNIQYF
D: TRBD2; length: 14; size: -; V: TRBV9; J: TRBJ2-5; DNA: TGTGCCAGCAGCGTAGAGTCTAGCGGGAGGTATCAGTACTTC; CDR3: CASSVESSGRYQYF
D: TRBD1; length: 16; size: -; V: TRBV4-1; J: TRBJ1-2; DNA: TGCGCCAGCAGCCAAGATTTAGGCAGGGGGCGGATTGGCTACACCTTC; CDR3: CASSQDLGRGRIGYTF
D: TRBD2; length: 12; size: once; V: TRBV2; J: TRBJ2-5; DNA: TGTGCCAGCAGATTTTCCGGGGGGGCCCAGTACTTC; CDR3: CASRFSGGAQYF
D: TRBD1; length: 16; size: -; V: TRBV30; J: TRBJ1-4; DNA: TGTGCCTGGAGTCGAACAAGGACAGGCCCTAATGAAAAACTGTTTTTT; CDR3: CAWSRTRTGPNEKLFF
D: TRBD2; length: 15; size: -; V: TRBV28; J: TRBJ2-1; DNA: TGTGCCAGCAGTTTTGACGGGAGGCCGTACAATGAGCAGTTCTTC; CDR3: CASSFDGRPYNEQFF
D: -; length: 14; size: -; V: TRBV2; J: TRBJ2-1; DNA: TGTGCCAGCAGTGAATGGGTAGCGGAAAATGAGCAGTTCTTC; CDR3: CASSEWVAENEQFF
D: -; length: 15; size: -; V: TRBV15; J: TRBJ2-4; DNA: TGTGCCACCAGCATGCGGGGCCATGCTGTGGACATTCAGTACTTC; CDR3: CATSMRGHAVDIQYF
D: TRBD2; length: 15; size: -; V: TRBV5-1; J: TRBJ2-1; DNA: TGCGCCAGCAGCTCGCCGGGAGGGCCGGGCAATGAGCAGTTCTTC; CDR3: CASSSPGGPGNEQFF
D: TRBD1; length: 15; size: -; V: TRBV7-2; J: TRBJ1-4; DNA: TGTGCCAGCAGCGAAATGGACAGGGCTCTCGGAAAACTGTTTTTT; CDR3: CASSEMDRALGKLFF
D: -; length: 14; size: -; V: TRBV7-3; J: TRBJ1-2; DNA: TGTGCCAGCAGCCTCGAGGGGGGGAACTATGGCTACACCTTC; CDR3: CASSLEGGNYGYTF
D: -; length: 13; size: few; V: TRBV27; J: TRBJ1-2; DNA: TGTGCCAGCAGGCCGACAGGAGGCTATGGCTACACCTTC; CDR3: CASRPTGGYGYTF
D: -; length: 13; size: -; V: TRBV7-3; J: TRBJ2-3; DNA: TGTGCCAGCAGCTCCTACTCCGCGGATACGCAGTATTTT; CDR3: CASSSYSADTQYF
D: -; length: 15; size: many; V: TRBV30; J: TRBJ2-6; DNA: TGTGCCTGGAGTGTACGGGTGGCTGGGGCCAACGTCCTGACTTTC; CDR3: CAWSVRVAGANVLTF
D: TRBD1; length: 15; size: -; V: TRBV28; J: TRBJ1-1; DNA: TGTGCCAGCAGTTTACATCCGCAACAGGGGACTGAAGCTTTCTTT; CDR3: CASSLHPQQGTEAFF
D: -; length: 13; size: many; V: TRBV19; J: TRBJ1-3; DNA: TGTGCCAGTAAGATCGCAGCTGGAAACACCATATATTTT; CDR3: CASKIAAGNTIYF